Included here is one TCR beta chain sequence, with context. Antigen: not known. Per the germline V gene, CDR1 is MNHEY and CDR2 is SMNVEV (reference sequence). V was pared by 1 base and J by 6 bases, with 15 bases between. The CDR3 covers 16 residues. This entry is derived from a study of CD8 T cells in ankylosing spondylitis. With molecular barcodes, quantitative 5'-RACE was used to make the TCR beta libraries. One entry per CDR3 protein, called by TCRdb with MiXCR from the 5' RACE reads. The sample yields under 200,000 distinct CDR3 sequences, around 10% seen once. Study-level results: The study identified a TCR beta motif of fewer than 10 highly homologous variants that appeared characteristic of ankylosing spondylitis blood. As reported, disease-linked clones showed significant enrichment in matched ankylosing spondylitis synovial fluid. Certain motif variants had earlier appeared in reactive arthritis synovial fluid and blood.

Material for sequencing was blood, either unsorted or a sorted T cell fraction (not recorded which). This TCR was sampled from a male donor with ankylosing spondylitis or in good health (not recorded which). The chain combines TRBV27 with TRBJ2-2, with D possibly matching TRBD2 (6 bases). CDR3 amino acids: CASSLFVGPGAGELFF. CDR3 in DNA: TGTGCCAGCAGTTTATTCGTCGGCCCGGGGGCCGGGGAGCTGTTTTTT.